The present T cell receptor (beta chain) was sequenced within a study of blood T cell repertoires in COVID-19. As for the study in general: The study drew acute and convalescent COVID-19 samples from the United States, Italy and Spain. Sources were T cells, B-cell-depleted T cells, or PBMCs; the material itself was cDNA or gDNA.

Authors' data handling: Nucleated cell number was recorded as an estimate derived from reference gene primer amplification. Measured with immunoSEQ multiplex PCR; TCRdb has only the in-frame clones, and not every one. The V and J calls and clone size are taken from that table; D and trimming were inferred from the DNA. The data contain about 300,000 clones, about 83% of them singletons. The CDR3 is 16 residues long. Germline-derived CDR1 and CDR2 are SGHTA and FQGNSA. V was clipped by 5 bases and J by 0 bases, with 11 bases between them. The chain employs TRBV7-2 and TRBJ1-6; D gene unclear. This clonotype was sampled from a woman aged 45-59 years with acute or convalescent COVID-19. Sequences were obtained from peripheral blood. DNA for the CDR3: TGTGCCAGCAGCCCCGGGTCGAACTCCTATAATTCACCCCTCCACTTT. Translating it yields CASSPGSNSYNSPLHF.